One sample yielded the 26 T cell receptor beta chains listed below, sequenced in a study of vaccination effects on CD4 cells after COVID-19. Their antigen targets remain unknown. Method: immunoSEQ multiplex PCR; TCRdb's copy keeps in-frame clones and lacks some. The data hold fewer than 40,000 clones, with 55% to 75% observed a single time. Before sequencing, viral peptide pools were used by the ViraFEST assay to expand antigen-specific CD4+ T cells. Isolation of CD4+ T cells took place after less than twelve days of culture. Having tested negative for nucleocapsid antibodies, the vaccine recipients showed no prior SARS-CoV-2 infection. Specimen: CD4+ T cells from PBMCs cultured with SARS-CoV-2 spike peptides, collected before COVID-19 vaccination. The receptors stem from a human donor who received a COVID-19 vaccine.

This chain's CDR3 is CASTVTDTQYF. CDR3 DNA sequence: TGTGCCAGCACGGTCACAGATACGCAGTATTTT. The chain uses TRBV2 and TRBJ2-3, with no clear D. This CDR3 region has 11 residues. Trimming took off 7 bases at V and 2 bases at J, with 4 bases between the two ends. Germline V lookup: CDR1 SNHLY, CDR2 FYNNEI.

This clone was counted a few times. The chain recombines TRBV18 with TRBJ1-1; D gene uncertain. The V end was cut by 4 bases, the J end by 0 bases, with 6 bases between. The CDR3 spans 13 residues. Germline V gene data show CDR1 as KGHSH and CDR2 as LQKENI. CDR3 sequence reads: CASSRQLNTEAFF. The CDR3 DNA is TGTGCCAGCTCACGTCAGTTGAACACTGAAGCTTTCTTT.

V and J are TRBV11-3 and TRBJ1-1; no clear D gene. Germline-derived CDR1 and CDR2 are SGHNT and YENEEA. The CDR3 runs to 13 residues. V gave up 1 base and J gave up 10 bases, with 13 bases separating them. The CDR3 nucleotides read TGTGCCAGCAGCTTAGGTCTTAACGGGAGAGCTTTCTTT. This translates into CASSLGLNGRAFF.

V usage is TRBV15 and J usage is TRBJ2-1, with D unresolved. Germline CDR1 and CDR2: LNHNV and YYDKDF (reference sequence). V lost 4 bases, J lost 7 bases, and 8 bases lay in between. The CDR3 has 12 amino acids. The CDR3 DNA follows: TGTGCCACCAGCAAAGTGCGGAATGAGCAGTTCTTC. Encoded protein: CATSKVRNEQFF.

The chain joins TRBV10-3 to TRBJ2-2; 9 nucleotides agree with TRBD2. The CDR3 sequence is 21 residues long. Germline CDR1 ENHRY, CDR2 SYGVKD. V lost 1 base and J lost 1; bases outside the gene matches: 16. CDR3 protein: CAISELGGRASRNMNTGELFF. For the CDR3, the DNA is TGTGCCATCAGTGAGTTGGGCGGGAGGGCCTCCCGCAATATGAACACCGGGGAGCTGTTTTTT.

A few counts support this clone. This sequence joins TRBV12-5 and TRBJ1-2; 9 positions agree with TRBD1. Germline V CDR1 and CDR2: LGHNT, FRNRAP. J was trimmed by 8 bases and V by 9 bases; bases with no gene match: 4. This CDR3 contains 11 residues. This CDR3 is CARGDRDGYTF. For the CDR3, the DNA is TGTGCTAGGGGGGACAGGGACGGCTACACCTTC. The variable domain in full, completed from reference TRBV12-5 and TRBJ1-2, reads DARVTQTPRHKVTEMGQEVTMRCQPILGHNTVFWYRQTMMQGLELLAYFRNRAPLDDSGMPKDRFSAEMPDATLATLKIQPSEPRDSAVYFCARGDRDGYTFGSGTRLTVV.

The chain uses TRBV5-1 and TRBJ1-2; D unclear. The V and J ends lost 1 base and 6 bases respectively, with 19 bases between them. CDR3 length: 16 residues. Germline CDR1 reads SGHRS; CDR2 reads YFSETQ. DNA of the CDR3: TGCGCCAGCAGCTTGCTCGACGCTCGCGACCCACATGGCTACACCTTC. Protein product: CASSLLDARDPHGYTF.

This clone has a handful of counts. The chain carries TRBV7-9 and TRBJ1-2; D unresolved. The CDR3 runs 15 residues. Trimming cost V 10 bases and J 3 bases, with 21 bases left between them. The germline V gene has CDR1 SEHNR and CDR2 FQNEAQ (reference sequence). CDR3 in amino acids: CATSDPRGIDYGYTF. CDR3 in DNA: TGTGCCACCTCCGACCCTCGGGGAATTGACTATGGCTACACCTTC. The whole variable domain, remainder taken from reference TRBV7-9 and TRBJ1-2, is DTGVSQNPRHKITKRGQNVTFRCDPISEHNRLYWYRQTLGQGPEFLTYFQNEAQLEKSRLLSDRFSAERPKGSFSTLEIQRTEQGDSAMYLCATSDPRGIDYGYTFGSGTRLTVV.

The genes are TRBV29-1 and TRBJ2-5; maybe TRBD2 (5 bases). The CDR3 consists of 10 residues. Germline-derived CDR1 and CDR2 are SQVTM and ANQGSEA. Between the trimmed V and J ends, which lost 6 bases and 4 bases, there was a span of 6 bases. The CDR3: CSVGGETQYF. The DNA of the CDR3 is TGCAGCGTAGGAGGAGAGACCCAGTACTTC.

The chain couples TRBV19 to TRBJ2-1; 7 nucleotides line up with TRBD1. The CDR3 totals 15 residues. The germline V gene encodes CDR1 LNHDA and CDR2 SQIVND (reference sequence). V shed 2 bases and J 9 bases; nucleotides not matched to a gene: 10. Here the CDR3 reads CASSISGGEFSEQFF. In DNA form, the CDR3 reads TGTGCCAGTAGTATATCAGGGGGAGAGTTTAGTGAGCAGTTCTTC.

This sequence joins TRBV12-3 or TRBV12-4 and TRBJ1-1; no definite D call. The V and J ends lost 0 bases and 4 bases respectively, with 3 bases between them. The CDR3 sequence is 12 residues long. The CDR3 DNA reads as TGTGCCAGCAGTTTAGCGATCACTGAAGCTTTCTTT. Its translation: CASSLAITEAFF.

The gene calls are TRBV13 and TRBJ2-5; a possible D gene is TRBD2 (6 bases). The V gene's germline CDR1 is PRHDT and CDR2 FYEKMQ (reference sequence). V lost 5 bases and J 3 bases, leaving 22 bases between the germline ends. The CDR3 is made up of 17 amino acids. The CDR3 DNA reads as TGTGCCAGCAGCGCTGTAGGGCCAGTCAGGAGGGAAGAGACCCAGTACTTC. Protein sequence: CASSAVGPVRREETQYF.

The J gene is TRBJ2-1, the V gene TRBV20-1, with D possibly matching TRBD2 (5 bases). Trimming took off 3 bases at V and 6 bases at J, with 15 bases between the two ends. Germline CDR1 and CDR2: DFQATT and SNEGSKA (reference sequence). This CDR3 has 14 residues. In DNA, the CDR3 is TGCAGTGCTAGTCAACTAGTAGCTTCCAATGAGCAGTTCTTC. It encodes CSASQLVASNEQFF.

This sequence joins TRBV5-4 and TRBJ2-7; 7 nucleotides match TRBD2. The CDR3 consists of 18 residues. V lost 4 bases, J lost 0 bases, and 16 bases stayed unmatched. The V gene's germline CDR1 is SGHNT and CDR2 YYREEE (reference sequence). This chain's CDR3 is CASSRPPLGGLSSYEQYF. DNA of the CDR3: TGTGCCAGCAGCCGCCCCCCTTTGGGGGGGTTGAGCTCCTACGAGCAGTACTTC.

The rearrangement links TRBV5-1 to TRBJ2-1; the D gene is possibly TRBD2 (6 bases). The CDR3 totals 15 residues. V lost 2 bases, J lost 9 bases, and 18 bases lay in between. The germline V gene has CDR1 SGHRS and CDR2 YFSETQ. CDR3 in DNA: TGCGCCAGCAGCTTTCTTGCGGGAAGTAGTACTGAGCAGTTCTTC. It translates to CASSFLAGSSTEQFF.

This chain joins TRBV19 and TRBJ2-7, with 7 positions matching TRBD1. The length of the CDR3 is 16 residues. Trimming at V came to 4 bases and at J to 0 bases, leaving 9 bases not matched to a gene. Per the germline V gene, CDR1 is LNHDA and CDR2 is SQIVND (reference sequence). DNA of the CDR3: TGTGCCAGTAGTACCGCCGGGACAGCAAGCTCCTACGAGCAGTACTTC. This sequence encodes CASSTAGTASSYEQYF. The full variable domain, rest sourced from reference TRBV19 and TRBJ2-7, is DGGITQSPKYLFRKEGQNVTLSCEQNLNHDAMYWYRQDPGQGLRLIYYSQIVNDFQKGDIAEGYSVSREKKESFPLTVTSAQKNPTAFYLCASSTAGTASSYEQYFGPGTRLTVT.

This clone came up a few times. In DNA form, the CDR3 reads TGTGCCAGCAGCGTAGTGGAGGGTTCACCCCTCCACTTT. Translated: CASSVVEGSPLHF. The chain carries TRBV9 and TRBJ1-6, with D unclear. This CDR3 contains 13 residues. Trimming took off 0 bases at V and 9 bases at J, with 7 bases between the two ends. Germline V gives CDR1 SGDLS, CDR2 YYNGEE.

The chain carries TRBV7-2 and TRBJ2-3; 7 nucleotides align to TRBD2. V shed 2 bases and J 2 bases; nucleotides not matched to a gene: 7. CDR1 is SGHTA and CDR2 is FQGNSA in the germline V gene. There are 16 residues in the CDR3. CDR3 nucleotide sequence: TGTGCCAGCAGCTTAAGGCGGGGGTTACCCACAGATACGCAGTATTTT. This gives the protein CASSLRRGLPTDTQYF.

The CDR3 region has the DNA TGCGCCAGCAGCTTGTTGGGCCAGGGAAGCACAGATACGCAGTATTTT. It yields the protein CASSLLGQGSTDTQYF. The V gene is TRBV5-1, the J gene TRBJ2-3; TRBD1 might be the D (5 bases). Germline-derived CDR1 and CDR2 are SGHRS and YFSETQ. V gave up 1 base and J gave up 0 bases, with 12 bases separating them. CDR3 length equals 16 residues.

This chain links TRBV9 with TRBJ2-3; D gene unclear. The V gene lost 0 bases and the J gene lost 2 bases, with 10 bases spanning the gap. Germline lookup yields CDR1 SGDLS and CDR2 YYNGEE. CDR3 length equals 15 residues. This chain's CDR3 is CASSVGIGFTDTQYF. CDR3 in DNA: TGTGCCAGCAGCGTAGGGATCGGCTTCACAGATACGCAGTATTTT.

The chain employs TRBV27 and TRBJ2-7, with D tentatively TRBD2 (5 bases). CDR3 length equals 15 residues. Trimming left V 6 bases short and J 0 bases short, with 15 bases between. CDR1 MNHEY and CDR2 SMNVEV come from the germline V gene (reference sequence). DNA for the CDR3: TGTGCCAGCAGCCTGACTACCCTGAGCTCCTACGAGCAGTACTTC. This translates into CASSLTTLSSYEQYF.

The chain uses TRBV4-2 and TRBJ2-7; no clear D gene. V was clipped by 0 bases and J by 4 bases, with 13 bases between them. Looked up from germline, CDR1 is LGHNA and CDR2 is YNFKEQ. The CDR3 is 15 residues long. The chain's CDR3 is CASSQEPGWSYEQYF. The CDR3 bases are TGTGCCAGCAGCCAAGAGCCCGGGTGGAGTTACGAGCAGTACTTC.

The gene calls are TRBV28 and TRBJ2-5, with D possibly matching TRBD2 (6 bases). The CDR3 consists of 12 residues. Germline CDR1 is MDHEN and CDR2 is SYDVKM. The V gene lost 7 bases and the J gene lost 3 bases, with 9 bases spanning the gap. The CDR3 region is CASTPGEETQYF. The CDR3 DNA follows: TGTGCCAGCACCCCGGGAGAAGAGACCCAGTACTTC.

The chain uses TRBV27 and TRBJ1-2, with TRBD1 matching over 7 bases. After removal of 3 bases from V and 6 bases from J, the junction contained 4 bases not matched to a gene. The CDR3 has 13 amino acids. From germline, CDR1 is MNHEY and CDR2 SMNVEV (reference sequence). The CDR3 coding sequence is TGTGCCAGCAGTTTGACAGGGACCCATGGCTACACCTTC. It translates to CASSLTGTHGYTF.

The rearrangement links TRBV6-5 to TRBJ2-7; 10 bases agree with TRBD2. Unmatched junction bases numbered 6, after V lost 5 bases and J lost 2 bases. The CDR3 is 15 amino acids. From germline, CDR1 is MNHEY and CDR2 SVGAGI. The CDR3 is CASSRTSGLPYEQYF. The CDR3 DNA sequence: TGTGCCAGCAGTAGGACTAGCGGACTCCCCTACGAGCAGTACTTC.

The rearrangement joins TRBV27 to TRBJ1-2; TRBD1 is a possible D gene (6 bases). This CDR3 region has 13 residues. V lost 5 bases and J 2 bases, leaving 9 bases between the germline ends. Germline CDR1 reads MNHEY; CDR2 reads SMNVEV (reference sequence). The CDR3 sequence: CASSLDRNYGYTF. In nucleotides, the CDR3 is TGTGCCAGCAGTCTCGACAGGAACTATGGCTACACCTTC.